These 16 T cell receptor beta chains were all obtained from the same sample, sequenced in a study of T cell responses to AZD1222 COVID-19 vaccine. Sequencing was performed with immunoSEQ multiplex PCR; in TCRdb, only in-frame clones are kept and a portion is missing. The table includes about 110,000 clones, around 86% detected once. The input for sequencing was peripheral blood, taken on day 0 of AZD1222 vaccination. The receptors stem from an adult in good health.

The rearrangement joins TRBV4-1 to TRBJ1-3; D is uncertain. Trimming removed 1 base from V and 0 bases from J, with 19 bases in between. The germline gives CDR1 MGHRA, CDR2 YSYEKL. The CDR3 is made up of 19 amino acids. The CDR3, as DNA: TGCGCCAGCAGCCAAGGTCGTCGGGGAGCGCGATACTCTGGAAACACCATATATTTT. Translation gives CASSQGRRGARYSGNTIYF.

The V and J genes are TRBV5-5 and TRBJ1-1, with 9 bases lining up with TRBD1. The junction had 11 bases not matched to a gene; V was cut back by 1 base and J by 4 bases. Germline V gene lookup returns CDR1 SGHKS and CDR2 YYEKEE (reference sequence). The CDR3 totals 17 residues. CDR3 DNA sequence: TGTGCCAGCAGCTTGAAGTTGAGACAGGGGGAACTCACTGAAGCTTTCTTT. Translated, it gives CASSLKLRQGELTEAFF. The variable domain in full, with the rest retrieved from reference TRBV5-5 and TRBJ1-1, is DAGVTQSPTHLIKTRGQQVTLRCSPISGHKSVSWYQQVLGQGPQFIFQYYEKEERGRGNFPDRFSARQFPNYSSELNVNALLLGDSALYLCASSLKLRQGELTEAFFGQGTRLTVV.

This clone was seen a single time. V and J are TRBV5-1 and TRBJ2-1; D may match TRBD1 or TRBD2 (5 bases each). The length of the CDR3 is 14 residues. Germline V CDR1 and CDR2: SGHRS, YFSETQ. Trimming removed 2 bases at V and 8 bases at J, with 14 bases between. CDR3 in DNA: TGCGCCAGCAGCTTAGGGACGGTCGGGGATGAGCAGTTCTTC. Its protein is CASSLGTVGDEQFF. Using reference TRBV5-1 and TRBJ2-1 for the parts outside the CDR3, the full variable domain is KAGVTQTPRYLIKTRGQQVTLSCSPISGHRSVSWYQQTPGQGLQFLFEYFSETQRNKGNFPGRFSGRQFSNSRSEMNVSTLELGDSALYLCASSLGTVGDEQFFGPGTRLTVL.

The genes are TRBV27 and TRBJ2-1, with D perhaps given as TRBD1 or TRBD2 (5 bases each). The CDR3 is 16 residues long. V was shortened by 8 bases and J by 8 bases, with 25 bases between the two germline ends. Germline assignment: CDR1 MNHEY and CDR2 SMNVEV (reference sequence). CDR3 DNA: TGTGCCAGCGATTTTGTTACGACAAGAGGGGTTCATGAGCAGTTCTTC. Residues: CASDFVTTRGVHEQFF.

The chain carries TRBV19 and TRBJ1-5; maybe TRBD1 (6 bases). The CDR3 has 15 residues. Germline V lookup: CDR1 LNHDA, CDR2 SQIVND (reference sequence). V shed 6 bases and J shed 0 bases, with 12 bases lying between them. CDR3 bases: TGTGCCAGTAGCGCTGGACAGTTTAGCAATCAGCCCCAGCATTTT. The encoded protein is CASSAGQFSNQPQHF.

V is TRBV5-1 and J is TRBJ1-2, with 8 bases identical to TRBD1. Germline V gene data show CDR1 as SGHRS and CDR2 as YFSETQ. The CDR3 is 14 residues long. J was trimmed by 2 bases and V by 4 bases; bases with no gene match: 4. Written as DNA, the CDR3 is TGCGCCAGCAGCACCTGGACAGGGAACTATGGCTACACCTTC. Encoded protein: CASSTWTGNYGYTF.

The CDR3 DNA sequence: TGTGCCAGCAGTGGAGCGACTAGCGGTTACTACGAGCAGTACTTC. Protein product: CASSGATSGYYEQYF. This chain connects TRBV6-1 to TRBJ2-7; 9 positions agree with TRBD2. The J segment lost 3 bases and the V segment lost 4 bases, leaving 7 bases of the junction unmatched. Germline V gene data show CDR1 as MNHNS and CDR2 as SASEGT. The CDR3 length is 15 residues.

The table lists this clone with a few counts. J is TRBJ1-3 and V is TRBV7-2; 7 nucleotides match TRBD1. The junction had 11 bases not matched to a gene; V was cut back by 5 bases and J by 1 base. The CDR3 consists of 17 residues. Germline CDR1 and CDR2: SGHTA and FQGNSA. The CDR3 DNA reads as TGTGCCAGCAGCCTTCAGCCCGCAGGGGGTTCTGGAAACACCATATATTTT. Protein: CASSLQPAGGSGNTIYF.

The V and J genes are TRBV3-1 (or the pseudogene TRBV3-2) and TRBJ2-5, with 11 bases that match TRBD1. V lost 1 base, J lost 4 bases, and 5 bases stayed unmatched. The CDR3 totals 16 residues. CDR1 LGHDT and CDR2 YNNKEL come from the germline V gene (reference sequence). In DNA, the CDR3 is TGTGCCAGCAGCCAAGTAGGACAGGGGGCCGGAGAGACCCAGTACTTC. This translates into CASSQVGQGAGETQYF.

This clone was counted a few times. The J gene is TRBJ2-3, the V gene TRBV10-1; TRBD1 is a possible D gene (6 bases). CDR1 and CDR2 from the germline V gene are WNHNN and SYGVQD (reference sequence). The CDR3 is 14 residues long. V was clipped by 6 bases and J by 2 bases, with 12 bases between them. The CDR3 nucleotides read TGCGCCAGCAGCCCCCAGGGGAACACAGATACGCAGTATTTT. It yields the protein CASSPQGNTDTQYF.

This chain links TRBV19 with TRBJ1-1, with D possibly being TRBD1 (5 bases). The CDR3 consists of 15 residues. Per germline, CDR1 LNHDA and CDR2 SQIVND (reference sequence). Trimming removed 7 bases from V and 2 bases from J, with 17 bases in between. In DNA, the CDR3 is TGTGCCAGTATTTTGCGGTCGGGGCTCAACACTGAAGCTTTCTTT. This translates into CASILRSGLNTEAFF.

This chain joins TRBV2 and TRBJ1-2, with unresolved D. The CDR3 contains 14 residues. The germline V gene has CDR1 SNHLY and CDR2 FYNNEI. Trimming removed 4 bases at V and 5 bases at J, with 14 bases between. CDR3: CASSGRAGRYGYTF. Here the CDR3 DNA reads TGTGCCAGCAGTGGTCGAGCTGGCCGGTATGGCTACACCTTC.

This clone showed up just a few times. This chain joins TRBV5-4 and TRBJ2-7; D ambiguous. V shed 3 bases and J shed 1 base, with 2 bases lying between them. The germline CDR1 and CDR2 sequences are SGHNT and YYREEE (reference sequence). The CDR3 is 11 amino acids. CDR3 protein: CASSSSYEQYF. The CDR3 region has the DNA TGTGCCAGCAGCTCGTCCTACGAGCAGTACTTC.

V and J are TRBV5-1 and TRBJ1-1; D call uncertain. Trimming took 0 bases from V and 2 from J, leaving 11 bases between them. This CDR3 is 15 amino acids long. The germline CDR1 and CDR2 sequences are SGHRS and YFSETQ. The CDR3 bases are TGCGCCAGCAGCTTGGCCCTCTTTATAAACACTGAAGCTTTCTTT. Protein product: CASSLALFINTEAFF.

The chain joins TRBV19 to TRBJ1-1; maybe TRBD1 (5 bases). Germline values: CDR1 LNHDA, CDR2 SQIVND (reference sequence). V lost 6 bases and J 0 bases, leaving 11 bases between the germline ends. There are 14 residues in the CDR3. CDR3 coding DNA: TGTGCCAGTAGACCGGGACTGTTGAACACTGAAGCTTTCTTT. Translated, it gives CASRPGLLNTEAFF.

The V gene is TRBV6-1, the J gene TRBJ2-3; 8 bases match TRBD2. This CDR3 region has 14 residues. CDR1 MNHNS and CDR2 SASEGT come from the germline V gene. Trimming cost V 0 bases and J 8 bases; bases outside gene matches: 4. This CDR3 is CASSEARAGGTQYF. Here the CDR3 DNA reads TGTGCCAGCAGTGAAGCGCGGGCGGGGGGTACGCAGTATTTT.